The clone carrying this T cell receptor (beta chain) was recorded at least ten times. The data were taken from a study of regulatory T cells in long-lasting Graves disease. CDR3 size: 16 residues. V was clipped by 0 bases and J by 8 bases; unmatched bases: 8. Time point: newly diagnosed GD, antithyroid drugs for less than 3 months. Making the TCR library involved RNA that had been extracted from PBMCs. Arm-PCR of CDR3 regions and iRepertoire HTBI primers were used to build TCR beta libraries. TCRdb re-derived calls from the multiplex PCR reads in MiXCR, one entry per CDR3 protein. The profile covers 400,000 to 450,000 distinct CDR3 sequences, with 15% appearing a single time and approximately 16% taken by the ten largest. These data were likewise used in another study, on T cells in Graves' hyperthyroidism and ophthalmopathy. From that report: Researchers found most expanded thyroid clonotypes above 0.001 in blood as well.

V gene TRBV12-3 or TRBV12-4 combines with J gene TRBJ2-1, with 9 nucleotides matching TRBD2. This sample comprised peripheral blood mononuclear cells (PBMCs), obtained at new diagnosis, from a patient treated with antithyroid drugs. The origin of this receptor is a woman aged 25 to 45 with Graves disease. This CDR3 is CASSLAWSSGNYEQFF. CDR3 nucleotide sequence: TGTGCCAGCAGTTTAGCGTGGTCTAGCGGGAATTATGAGCAGTTCTTC.